The clone carrying this T cell receptor beta chain appeared a few times. The CDR3 is made up of 14 amino acids. The germline CDR1 and CDR2 sequences are MNHEY and SVGAGI. PCR employed 60 Vbeta and 13 Jbeta primers. Sequencing used immunoSEQ multiplex PCR; TCRdb keeps in-frame clones, though not all of them. The sample carries tens of thousands of clones, roughly 66% recorded once. This specimen belongs to a study of cytomegalovirus exposure and HLA in healthy donors. The source is a man in his thirties or forties in good health and CMV-seronegative. The V and J genes are TRBV6-5 and TRBJ2-5, with a possible D match to TRBD1 (6 bases). The DNA end favors TRBJ2-7, so the J call may be wrong. The sequenced sample consisted of PBMCs. CDR3 in DNA: TGTGCCAGCAGGTACACAGGGTATGTCAGCGAGCAGTACTTC. Translation: CASRYTGYVSEQYF.